This T cell receptor beta chain was sequenced for a study of blood T cell repertoires in COVID-19. Study at large: PBMCs, B-cell-depleted T cells, or T cells were the source of the cDNA or gDNA that made up the material.

The CDR3 totals 14 residues. Trimming at V came to 3 bases and at J to 8 bases, leaving 6 bases not matched to a gene. Per germline, CDR1 MGHDK and CDR2 SYGVNS. This clone occurred once. Per the original methods: Scientists estimated how many nucleated cells there were by amplifying reference gene primers. Assay: immunoSEQ multiplex PCR; the TCRdb copy retains only in-frame clones and omits some. V and J calls and clone size are copied from that table; D and trimming were computed from the DNA. The data contain 150,000 to 200,000 clones, more than 65% of them seen just once; the ten biggest clones take up approximately 10%.

Sample: peripheral blood. The chain has TRBV25-1 and TRBJ1-2, with 10 bases lining up with TRBD1. The source is a man aged 70 or older with active or convalescent COVID-19. The CDR3 bases are TGTGCCAGCAGTGACGACAGGGGGCGGCGGGGCTACACCTTC. It translates to CASSDDRGRRGYTF.